This is a list of T cell receptor beta chains from one sample in a study of shared clonotypes between healthy human individuals. TCRdb keeps only in-frame clones here, not all; method: immunoSEQ multiplex PCR. The sample includes about 2.4 million clones, roughly 93% seen only once; the top ten take approximately 0.35%. The material sequenced was naive CD4+ T cells from PBMCs. These TCRs come from a man aged 18 to 30 in good health. Some clones in this sample may be carry-over from other donors' samples. Each CDR3 is given with its conserved first and last residue. D genes are given only for firm matches. Size is stated for part of the rows, as once, few or many counts, or as a class when the clone is expanded.

V gene	D gene	clone size	J gene	CDR3 protein	CDR3 DNA
TRBV19	.	once	TRBJ2-2	CASSIHLKGGELFF	TGTGCCAGTAGTATACACCTCAAGGGCGGGGAGCTGTTTTTT
TRBV6-1	TRBD2	.	TRBJ2-7	CASSQGTSGRGEQYF	TGTGCCAGCAGTCAAGGGACTAGCGGGAGAGGGGAGCAGTACTTC
TRBV6-5	.	.	TRBJ2-7	CASSYQRTAYEQYF	TGTGCCAGCAGTTACCAAAGGACAGCCTACGAGCAGTACTTC
TRBV12-5	TRBD1	.	TRBJ2-7	CASDFQGVFYEQYF	TGTGCTAGTGACTTCCAGGGGGTTTTCTACGAGCAGTACTTC
TRBV30	.	.	TRBJ2-1	CAWSTGSGSYNEQFF	TGTGCCTGGAGTACAGGCTCTGGCTCCTACAATGAGCAGTTCTTC
TRBV28	.	.	TRBJ2-7	CASSFGAGSDFSQYF	TGTGCCAGCAGTTTCGGCGCAGGGAGTGACTTTTCGCAGTACTTC
TRBV7-9	TRBD1	.	TRBJ2-7	CASSRLAPDRDAHEQYF	TGTGCCAGCAGCCGACTGGCCCCAGACAGGGACGCCCACGAGCAGTACTTC
TRBV4-1	.	.	TRBJ1-4	CASSQVVGKLFF	TGCGCCAGCAGCCAAGTGGTTGGAAAACTGTTTTTT
TRBV28	TRBD1	.	TRBJ1-2	CASREGQGGGGYTF	TGTGCCAGCAGGGAAGGACAGGGAGGAGGTGGCTACACCTTC
TRBV2	.	.	TRBJ2-2	CASIVGAANTGELFF	TGTGCCAGCATTGTCGGAGCGGCGAACACCGGGGAGCTGTTTTTT
TRBV6-4	.	.	TRBJ2-3	CASSDRLVSTDTQYF	TGTGCCAGCAGTGACAGACTAGTTAGCACAGATACGCAGTATTTT
TRBV5-1	TRBD1	.	TRBJ1-5	CASSKGQGSNQPQHF	TGCGCCTCCTCAAAAGGACAGGGAAGCAATCAGCCCCAGCATTTT
TRBV6-6	.	.	TRBJ2-7	CASSYSGSSYEQYF	TGTGCCAGCAGTTACTCGGGGAGCTCCTACGAGCAGTACTTC
TRBV7-6	.	.	TRBJ2-2	CASSPRGTNTGELFF	TGTGCCAGCAGCCCGAGGGGGACGAACACCGGGGAGCTGTTTTTT
TRBV19	TRBD1	.	TRBJ2-3	CASTAGTGIEDTQYF	TGTGCCAGTACCGCCGGGACAGGGATTGAAGATACGCAGTATTTT
TRBV28	.	.	TRBJ2-3	CASRDGPSTDTQYF	TGTGCCTCCCGCGACGGTCCTAGCACAGATACGCAGTATTTT
TRBV5-1	.	.	TRBJ1-5	CASSLEGGYNQPQHF	TGCGCCAGCAGCTTGGAGGGGGGGTATAATCAGCCCCAGCATTTT
TRBV5-6	TRBD1	.	TRBJ1-1	CASSFDRVDTEAFF	TGTGCCAGCAGCTTCGACAGGGTGGACACTGAAGCTTTCTTT
TRBV7-9	TRBD1	.	TRBJ2-7	CASSPSRAGTGTAYEQYF	TGTGCCAGCAGCCCTAGTAGGGCCGGGACAGGGACGGCATACGAGCAGTACTTC
TRBV28	.	.	TRBJ2-7	CASSLQGPYEQYF	TGTGCCAGCAGTTTACAGGGACCCTACGAGCAGTACTTC
TRBV7-3	TRBD2	few	TRBJ2-1	CASSLGLDNEQFF	TGTGCCAGCAGCTTGGGACTAGACAATGAGCAGTTCTTC
TRBV10-1	.	.	TRBJ1-5	CASSEAYNQPQHF	TGCGCCAGCAGTGAGGCTTATAATCAGCCCCAGCATTTT
TRBV5-1	TRBD1	once	TRBJ2-2	CASKSTGASGELFF	TGCGCCAGCAAAAGTACAGGGGCTTCCGGGGAGCTGTTTTTT
TRBV9	.	.	TRBJ1-1	CASSVVNQNTEAFF	TGTGCCAGCAGCGTCGTCAATCAAAACACTGAAGCTTTCTTT
TRBV10-3	.	.	TRBJ1-1	CAISPTPGNTEAFF	TGTGCCATCAGCCCTACCCCGGGGAACACTGAAGCTTTCTTT
TRBV5-1	.	.	TRBJ2-1	CASSLGLDRDPAYNEQFF	TGCGCCAGCAGCTTGGGCCTTGACCGGGACCCCGCCTACAATGAGCAGTTCTTC
TRBV10-1	.	.	TRBJ1-3	CASSARGPGNTIYF	TGCGCCAGCAGTGCCCGGGGACCTGGAAACACCATATATTTT
TRBV5-5	TRBD1	.	TRBJ1-1	CASSWGQGARNTEAFF	TGTGCCAGCAGCTGGGGACAGGGGGCTAGGAACACTGAAGCTTTCTTT
TRBV28	TRBD2	.	TRBJ2-3	CASSSILLAGLSTDTQYF	TGTGCCAGCAGTTCTATCTTACTAGCGGGGCTTAGCACAGATACGCAGTATTTT
TRBV7-9	.	.	TRBJ2-4	CASSPPSGLAKNIQYF	TGTGCCAGCAGCCCTCCCAGCGGACTAGCCAAAAACATTCAGTACTTC
TRBV28	TRBD1	.	TRBJ2-3	CASSSNWQGANSDTQYF	TGTGCCAGCAGCTCCAATTGGCAGGGGGCTAATTCAGATACGCAGTATTTT
TRBV2	.	.	TRBJ1-1	CASSEDTVNTEAFF	TGTGCCAGCAGTGAGGACACTGTGAACACTGAAGCTTTCTTT
TRBV28	.	.	TRBJ1-5	CASSFPGRVNQPQHF	TGTGCCAGCAGTTTCCCGGGACGGGTGAATCAGCCCCAGCATTTT
TRBV4-1	TRBD1	.	TRBJ2-7	CASSRTGTGTYEQYF	TGCGCCAGCAGCCGGACCGGGACAGGGACCTACGAGCAGTACTTC
TRBV20-1	.	.	TRBJ2-5	CSARDVETQYF	TGCAGTGCTAGAGATGTGGAGACCCAGTACTTC
TRBV21-1	.	.	TRBJ2-5	CASTTPDSQETQYF	TGTGCCAGCACCACGCCGGACAGCCAAGAGACCCAGTACTTC
TRBV7-6	.	.	TRBJ2-1	CASSPAAGGLEQFF	TGTGCCAGCAGCCCCGCGGCCGGCGGTTTGGAGCAGTTCTTC
TRBV5-5	TRBD1	.	TRBJ2-3	CASSLRQGVSTDTQYF	TGTGCCAGCAGCTTGCGGCAGGGGGTTAGCACAGATACGCAGTATTTT
TRBV19	.	.	TRBJ1-5	CASSIEQGVQPQHF	TGTGCCAGTAGTATAGAACAGGGAGTTCAGCCCCAGCATTTT
TRBV4-1	TRBD1	.	TRBJ1-4	CASSQEGRGRGTNEKLFF	TGCGCCAGCAGCCAAGAAGGAAGGGGGCGAGGAACTAATGAAAAACTGTTTTTT
TRBV5-1	.	.	TRBJ2-5	CASSVGLRGETQYF	TGCGCCAGCAGCGTCGGACTGCGCGGAGAGACCCAGTACTTC
TRBV6-5	TRBD1	.	TRBJ1-2	CASSYSDRAEGYTF	TGTGCCAGCAGTTACTCAGACAGGGCGGAAGGCTACACCTTC
TRBV15	TRBD1	.	TRBJ1-2	CATSRVGQLTNYGYTF	TGTGCCACCAGCAGAGTGGGACAGCTGACTAACTATGGCTACACCTTC
TRBV5-1	.	.	TRBJ2-4	CASSSSSGSAGRNIQYF	TGCGCCAGCAGCTCGAGTTCTGGGTCGGCAGGGAGAAACATTCAGTACTTC
TRBV15	.	.	TRBJ2-1	CATSGTLRQSNEQFF	TGTGCCACCAGCGGAACCCTCCGTCAGTCGAATGAGCAGTTCTTC
TRBV7-9	.	.	TRBJ2-5	CASSLENYQETQYF	TGTGCCAGCAGCTTAGAAAACTACCAAGAGACCCAGTACTTC
TRBV5-1	.	.	TRBJ2-3	CASSLDLAKDTQYF	TGCGCCAGCAGCTTGGATCTAGCGAAAGATACGCAGTATTTT
TRBV15	TRBD1	.	TRBJ1-5	CATRATGALNQPQHF	TGTGCCACCAGGGCGACAGGGGCATTGAATCAGCCCCAGCATTTT
TRBV6-5	.	.	TRBJ2-5	CASSYSGAGEETQYF	TGTGCCAGCAGTTACTCGGGGGCAGGGGAAGAGACCCAGTACTTC
TRBV7-2	.	.	TRBJ2-1	CASSLASTLRIYNEQFF	TGTGCCAGCAGCTTAGCCTCGACCCTCAGAATTTACAATGAGCAGTTCTTC
TRBV6-5	TRBD2	once	TRBJ2-1	CASGTSRTQEQFF	TGTGCCAGCGGGACTAGCCGAACTCAGGAGCAGTTCTTC
TRBV19	TRBD1	.	TRBJ2-5	CASSTGQLVGETQYF	TGTGCCAGTAGTACGGGACAGTTGGTAGGGGAGACCCAGTACTTC
TRBV14	.	.	TRBJ2-3	CASSQVTVSTDTQYF	TGTGCCAGCAGCCAAGTAACAGTTAGCACAGATACGCAGTATTTT
TRBV21-1	.	once	TRBJ1-5	CASSKRGQLYSNQPQHF	TGTGCCAGCAGCAAACGGGGGCAGCTTTATAGCAATCAGCCCCAGCATTTT
TRBV9	TRBD1	.	TRBJ2-7	CASSKGQGAITYEQYF	TGTGCCAGCAGCAAGGGACAGGGGGCAATCACCTACGAGCAGTACTTC
TRBV28	TRBD2	.	TRBJ2-3	CASSFSGLAGGPNQEYF	TGTGCCAGCAGTTTCAGTGGACTAGCGGGAGGCCCCAACCAGGAGTATTTT
TRBV5-4	TRBD2	.	TRBJ2-5	CASSWRPSGAQETQYF	TGTGCCAGCAGCTGGCGGCCTAGCGGGGCACAAGAGACCCAGTACTTC
TRBV11-2	.	.	TRBJ2-4	CASSLEIGVVTIQYF	TGTGCCAGCAGCTTAGAGATTGGGGTGGTCACCATTCAGTACTTC
TRBV7-3	TRBD1	.	TRBJ2-7	CASSPRTGDEQYF	TGTGCCAGCAGCCCAAGGACAGGGGACGAGCAGTACTTC
TRBV5-1	.	.	TRBJ1-2	CASSLGGGMHGYTF	TGCGCCAGCAGCTTGGGCGGGGGTATGCATGGCTACACCTTC